One and the same sample provided the 13 T cell receptor beta chains below, sequenced in a study of naive and memory T cell subsets. Both TRBC1 and TRBC2 were covered by a beta constant-region primer of two equimolar oligonucleotides. TCRdb passed the UMI-ligation and nested PCR reads through MiXCR, listing each CDR3 protein once. This sample has around 160,000 distinct CDR3 sequences, with more than 15% found just once. The source material was naive CD4+ T cells from blood. The origin of the receptors is a human donor in good health.

This chain connects TRBV19 to TRBJ2-1; TRBD2 agrees at 9 bases. The CDR3 is made up of 15 amino acids. Germline loops: CDR1 LNHDA, CDR2 SQIVND (reference sequence). V lost 5 bases, J lost 1 base, and 3 bases stayed unmatched. Here the CDR3 reads CASSPGLASYNEQFF. For the CDR3, the DNA is TGTGCCAGTAGTCCGGGACTAGCTTCCTACAATGAGCAGTTCTTC.

J is TRBJ2-7 and V is TRBV6-5; 7 bases align to TRBD1. From germline, CDR1 is MNHEY and CDR2 SVGAGI. After removal of 8 bases from V and 6 bases from J, the junction contained 7 bases not matched to a gene. The CDR3 has 12 residues. In DNA form, the CDR3 reads TGTGCCAGCTACAGGGGTTCGGGCGAGCAGTACTTC. Protein: CASYRGSGEQYF.

The V call is TRBV20-1, the J call TRBJ2-3, with D unresolved. This CDR3 spans 15 amino acids. Germline assignment: CDR1 DFQATT and CDR2 SNEGSKA (reference sequence). CDR3 loop: CSQTRRSSSTDTQYF. The CDR3 region has the DNA TGCAGCCAGACGCGGCGGTCATCTAGCACAGATACGCAGTATTTT.

In this sample, this clonotype turned up a few times. J is TRBJ1-1 and V is TRBV12-3 or TRBV12-4, with D possibly TRBD1 on 5 matching bases. The CDR3 consists of 15 residues. V was shortened by 1 base and J by 0 bases, with 9 bases between the two germline ends. This CDR3 reads CASSLGPGLNTEAFF. The CDR3 nucleotides are TGTGCCAGCAGTTTAGGGCCAGGGTTGAACACTGAAGCTTTCTTT.

The CDR3 region has the DNA TGCGCCAGCAGCACCTCTAGCGGGAGTACGTACGAGCAGTACTTC. This sequence encodes CASSTSSGSTYEQYF. The rearrangement uses TRBV5-1 and TRBJ2-7, with 10 positions matching TRBD2. Germline values: CDR1 SGHRS, CDR2 YFSETQ. CDR3 length equals 15 residues. V gave up 4 bases and J gave up 4 bases; unmatched junction bases: 8.

This clonotype was recorded a few times. The chain is built from TRBV3-1 and TRBJ1-1; no clear D. Trimming pared 4 bases from V and 1 base from J, leaving 10 bases between. This CDR3 is built from 14 residues. Germline-derived CDR1 and CDR2 are LGHDT and YNNKEL (reference sequence). CDR3 sequence reads: CASSPQATNTEAFF. The CDR3 coding sequence is TGTGCCAGCAGCCCCCAGGCTACGAACACTGAAGCTTTCTTT.

Only a few counts were recorded for this clonotype. J is TRBJ2-3 and V is TRBV27, with unresolved D. Germline V gene data show CDR1 as MNHEY and CDR2 as SMNVEV (reference sequence). V lost 3 bases and J lost 1, with 5 bases in between. The CDR3 length is 13 residues. The CDR3 is CASSFQGTDTQYF. The CDR3 DNA follows: TGTGCCAGCAGTTTTCAGGGCACAGATACGCAGTATTTT.

The CDR3 sequence: CASSQARQTNYGYTF. The DNA for the CDR3 is TGCGCCAGCAGCCAAGCGAGACAGACTAACTATGGCTACACCTTC. The gene calls are TRBV4-3 and TRBJ1-2; TRBD1 is a possible D gene (5 bases). V was trimmed by 1 base and J by 0 bases, leaving 9 bases between them. The germline V gene encodes CDR1 LGHNA and CDR2 YSLEER. The CDR3 runs to 15 residues.

The rearrangement uses TRBV5-1 and TRBJ2-5, with unresolved D. This CDR3 has 11 residues. Deletions cut 6 bases from V and 2 bases from J, with 5 bases between. Germline values: CDR1 SGHRS, CDR2 YFSETQ. The CDR3 region has the DNA TGCGCCAGCAAGACTCAAGAGACCCAGTACTTC. Translating it yields CASKTQETQYF.

V usage is TRBV7-2 and J usage is TRBJ1-2; D gene uncertain. The CDR3 is 12 amino acids. V was shortened by 2 bases and J by 10 bases, with 11 bases between the two germline ends. From germline, CDR1 is SGHTA and CDR2 FQGNSA. The CDR3 here is CASSLILHDYTF. The CDR3 bases are TGTGCCAGCAGCTTAATTCTTCATGACTACACCTTC.

This clonotype appeared a few times. The chain has TRBV21-1 and TRBJ2-5; the listed D gene, TRBD1, was not tested against the DNA. TRBV21-1 is described as a pseudogene. CDR3 size: 16 residues. The CDR3 here is CASSNRRDRNQETQYF. The CDR3 DNA follows: TGTGCCAGCAGCAATCGCCGGGACAGGAATCAAGAGACCCAGTACTTC.

This clonotype was observed a handful of times. The genes are TRBV19 and TRBJ2-1; a weak D match, TRBD2 (6 bases). The CDR3 runs 15 residues. Germline V lookup: CDR1 LNHDA, CDR2 SQIVND (reference sequence). Trimming removed 2 bases from V and 7 bases from J, with 15 bases in between. In nucleotides, the CDR3 is TGTGCCAGTAGTATACTCGGAGGGCCTTGGAATGAGCAGTTCTTC. This encodes CASSILGGPWNEQFF. Drawing the rest from reference TRBV19 and TRBJ2-1, the complete variable domain is DGGITQSPKYLFRKEGQNVTLSCEQNLNHDAMYWYRQDPGQGLRLIYYSQIVNDFQKGDIAEGYSVSREKKESFPLTVTSAQKNPTAFYLCASSILGGPWNEQFFGPGTRLTVL.

The V call is TRBV28, the J call TRBJ1-4, with 7 positions matching TRBD1. Germline lookup yields CDR1 MDHEN and CDR2 SYDVKM. Germline trimming cut 6 bases from V and 6 bases from J; bases unmatched to any gene: 13. The CDR3 has 16 amino acids. This chain's CDR3 is CASSPTGQRRDEKLFF. In DNA, the CDR3 is TGTGCCAGCAGCCCGACAGGGCAGAGGCGAGATGAAAAACTGTTTTTT. Together with reference TRBV28 and TRBJ1-4, the CDR3 gives the full variable domain: DVKVTQSSRYLVKRTGEKVFLECVQDMDHENMFWYRQDPGLGLRLIYFSYDVKMKEKGDIPEGYSVSREKKERFSLILESASTNQTSMYLCASSPTGQRRDEKLFFGSGTQLSVL.